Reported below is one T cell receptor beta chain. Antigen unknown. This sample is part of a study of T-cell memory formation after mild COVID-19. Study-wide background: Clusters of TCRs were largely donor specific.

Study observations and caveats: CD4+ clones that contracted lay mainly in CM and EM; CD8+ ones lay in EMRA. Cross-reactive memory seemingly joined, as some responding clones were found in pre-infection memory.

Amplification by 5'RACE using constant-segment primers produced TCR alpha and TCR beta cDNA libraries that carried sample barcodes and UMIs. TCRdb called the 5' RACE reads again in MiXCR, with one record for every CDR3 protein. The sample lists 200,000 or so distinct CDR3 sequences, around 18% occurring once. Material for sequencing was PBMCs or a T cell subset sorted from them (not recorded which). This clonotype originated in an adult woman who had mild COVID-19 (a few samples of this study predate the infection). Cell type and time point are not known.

CDR3 DNA: TGTGCCAGCTCAAGGGAGACAGTTACCTACGAGCAGTACTTC. Protein product: CASSRETVTYEQYF. The chain is built from TRBV18 and TRBJ2-7, with D perhaps assigned TRBD1 or TRBD2 (5 bases each). Trimming shortened V by 5 bases and J by 2 bases, and 13 bases separated the two germline ends. The V gene's germline CDR1 is KGHSH and CDR2 LQKENI. The CDR3 totals 14 residues.